A selection of T cell receptor beta chains follows, all from one sample in a study of T-cell reconstitution after alpha-beta-depleted transplantation in children. TCRdb recomputed calls from the PCR reads with MiXCR, one row per CDR3 protein. The sample includes roughly 300,000 distinct CDR3 sequences, under 14% of them seen just once. The source material was peripheral blood, sampled 180 days after TCRalphabeta/CD19-depleted stem cell transplant. The receptors here all came from a male patient between 2 and 15 years old who had a stem cell transplant for chronic granulomatous disease, so the T cells may come from the graft donor. Each CDR3 is given with its conserved first and last residue. A D gene is named only where the DNA matches it firmly. The listing skips clone size in some rows; elsewhere it reads once, few, many or a size class.

V: TRBV6-1
size: many
J: TRBJ2-3
D: .
CDR3: CATRELVTDTQYF
DNA: TGTGCCACCCGGGAGCTGGTCACAGATACGCAGTATTTT

V: TRBV20-1
size: many
J: TRBJ2-1
D: .
CDR3: CSAESQNEQFF
DNA: TGCAGTGCCGAGTCACAGAATGAGCAGTTCTTC

V: TRBV12-3/TRBV12-4
size: many
J: TRBJ2-7
D: .
CDR3: CASSPFQGSYEQYF
DNA: TGTGCCAGCAGTCCCTTCCAGGGATCCTACGAGCAGTACTTC

V: TRBV10-2
size: many
J: TRBJ1-6
D: .
CDR3: CASGEVSPLHF
DNA: TGCGCCAGCGGGGAGGTTTCACCCCTCCACTTT

V: TRBV6-5
size: many
J: TRBJ2-2
D: .
CDR3: CASSYGRPERITGELFF
DNA: TGTGCCAGCAGCTACGGTCGTCCTGAGCGGATAACCGGGGAGCTGTTTTTT

V: TRBV7-3
size: many
J: TRBJ2-5
D: .
CDR3: CASSLTPGLETQYF
DNA: TGTGCCAGCAGCTTAACTCCGGGATTAGAGACCCAGTACTTC

V: TRBV3-1
size: .
J: TRBJ2-1
D: TRBD2
CDR3: CASTQASGNYNEQFF
DNA: TGTGCCAGCACCCAAGCTAGCGGGAATTACAATGAGCAGTTCTTC

V: TRBV2
size: many
J: TRBJ1-6
D: .
CDR3: CAGQRTRVLSYNSPLHF
DNA: TGTGCCGGGCAACGTACTCGGGTTTTGTCCTATAATTCACCCCTCCACTTT

V: TRBV15
size: many
J: TRBJ2-7
D: TRBD1
CDR3: CATSGQDRGEQYF
DNA: TGTGCCACCAGCGGGCAAGACAGGGGCGAGCAGTACTTC

V: TRBV7-2
size: many
J: TRBJ2-1
D: .
CDR3: CASSLRADNEQFF
DNA: TGTGCCAGCAGCTTACGGGCCGACAATGAGCAGTTCTTC

V: TRBV5-4
size: .
J: TRBJ2-1
D: .
CDR3: CASSSGGQIYNEQFF
DNA: TGTGCCAGCAGCTCTGGGGGGCAGATCTACAATGAGCAGTTCTTC

V: TRBV15
size: few
J: TRBJ2-1
D: TRBD1
CDR3: CATSPPTGTGAYNEQFF
DNA: TGTGCCACCAGCCCCCCTACCGGGACAGGAGCTTACAATGAGCAGTTCTTC

V: TRBV6-2/TRBV6-3
size: many
J: TRBJ2-7
D: TRBD2
CDR3: CASSPGTSGTYEQYF
DNA: TGTGCCAGCAGTCCCGGGACTAGCGGGACCTACGAGCAGTACTTC

V: TRBV7-6
size: many
J: TRBJ2-6
D: .
CDR3: CASSLNVGVTGANVLTF
DNA: TGTGCCAGCAGCTTAAACGTGGGGGTAACTGGGGCCAACGTCCTGACTTTC

V: TRBV9
size: many
J: TRBJ2-2
D: .
CDR3: CASSSSGLVSTGELFF
DNA: TGTGCCAGCAGCTCAAGTGGACTCGTGAGCACCGGGGAGCTGTTTTTT

V: TRBV20-1
size: many
J: TRBJ2-7
D: .
CDR3: CSARVVGSYEQYF
DNA: TGCAGTGCTAGAGTCGTGGGCTCCTACGAGCAGTACTTC

V: TRBV5-1
size: many
J: TRBJ2-3
D: .
CDR3: CASSLGAADTQYF
DNA: TGCGCCAGCAGCTTGGGAGCGGCAGATACGCAGTATTTT

V: TRBV7-2
size: many
J: TRBJ1-2
D: .
CDR3: CASSLWGEADGYTF
DNA: TGTGCCAGCAGCTTATGGGGGGAGGCGGATGGCTACACCTTC

V: TRBV4-1
size: many
J: TRBJ2-3
D: TRBD2
CDR3: CASSQDPPYSGGPTDTQYF
DNA: TGCGCCAGCAGCCAAGATCCCCCCTATAGCGGGGGGCCCACAGATACGCAGTATTTT